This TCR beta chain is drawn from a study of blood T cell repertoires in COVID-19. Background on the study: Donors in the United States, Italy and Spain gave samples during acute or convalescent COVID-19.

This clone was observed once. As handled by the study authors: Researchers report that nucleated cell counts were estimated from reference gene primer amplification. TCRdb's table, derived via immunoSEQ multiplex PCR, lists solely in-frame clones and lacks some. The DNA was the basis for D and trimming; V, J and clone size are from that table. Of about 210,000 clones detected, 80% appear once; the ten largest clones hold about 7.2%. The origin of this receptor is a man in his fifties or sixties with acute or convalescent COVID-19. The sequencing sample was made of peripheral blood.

The CDR3 spells CASSLRTGLNTEAFF. In DNA, the CDR3 is TGCGCCAGCAGCCTAAGGACAGGATTGAACACTGAAGCTTTCTTT. The rearrangement links TRBV4-3 to TRBJ1-1, with 7 nucleotides matching TRBD1. Germline loops: CDR1 LGHNA, CDR2 YSLEER. V shed 4 bases and J 0 bases; nucleotides not matched to a gene: 5. This CDR3 spans 15 amino acids.